This TCR beta chain emerged from a study of regulatory and conventional T cells in RAG deficiency. The CDR3 is 17 residues long. Deletions cut 4 bases from V and 5 bases from J, with 21 bases between. The germline gives CDR1 SQVTM, CDR2 ANQGSEA. Profiling relied on immunoSEQ multiplex PCR, and the TCRdb table lists in-frame clones only, not all of them. This table holds roughly 300 clones, about a third found once. The TCR was taken from a human donor with RAG deficiency presenting as severe combined immunodeficiency. Sample: CD8+ T cells sorted from blood. The gene calls are TRBV29-1 and TRBJ2-6; D unclear. The DNA of the CDR3 is TGCAGCGTTGGTAGGGATAGCATACAAAGTCGGGCCAACGTCCTGACTTTC. This encodes CSVGRDSIQSRANVLTF.